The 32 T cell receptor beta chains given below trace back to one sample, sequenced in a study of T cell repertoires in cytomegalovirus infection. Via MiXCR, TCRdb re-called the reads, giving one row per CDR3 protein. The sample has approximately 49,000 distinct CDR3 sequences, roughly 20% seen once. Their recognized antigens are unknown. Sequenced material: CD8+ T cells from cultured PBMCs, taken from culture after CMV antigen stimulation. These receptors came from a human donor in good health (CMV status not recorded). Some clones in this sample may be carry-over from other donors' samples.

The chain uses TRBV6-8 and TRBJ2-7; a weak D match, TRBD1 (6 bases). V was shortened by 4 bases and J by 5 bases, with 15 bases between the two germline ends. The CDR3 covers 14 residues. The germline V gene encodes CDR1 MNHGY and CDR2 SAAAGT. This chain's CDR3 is CASSFFSQGNEQYF. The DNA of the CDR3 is TGTGCCAGCAGTTTTTTCTCACAGGGTAACGAGCAGTACTTC.

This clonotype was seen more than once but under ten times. This CDR3 reads CASSLVPAKNIQYF. The CDR3, as DNA: TGTGCCAGCAGCTTAGTTCCAGCCAAAAACATTCAGTACTTC. V usage is TRBV7-2 and J usage is TRBJ2-4; D remains unclear. This CDR3 region has 14 residues. Germline lookup yields CDR1 SGHTA and CDR2 FQGNSA. Trimming removed 1 base at V and 0 bases at J, with 4 bases between.

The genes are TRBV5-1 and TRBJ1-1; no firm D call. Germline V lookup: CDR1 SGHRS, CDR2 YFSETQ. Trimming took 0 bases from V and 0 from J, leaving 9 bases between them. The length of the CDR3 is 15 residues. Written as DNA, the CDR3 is TGCGCCAGCAGCTTGGCCAGCATGATGAACACTGAAGCTTTCTTT. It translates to CASSLASMMNTEAFF.

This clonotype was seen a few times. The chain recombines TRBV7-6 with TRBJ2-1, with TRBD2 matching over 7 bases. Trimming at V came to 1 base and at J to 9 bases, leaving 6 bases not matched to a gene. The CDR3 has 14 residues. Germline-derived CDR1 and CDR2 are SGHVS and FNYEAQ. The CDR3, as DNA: TGTGCCAGCAGCTTAGGGGGAGGGGTCAGTGAGCAGTTCTTC. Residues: CASSLGGGVSEQFF.

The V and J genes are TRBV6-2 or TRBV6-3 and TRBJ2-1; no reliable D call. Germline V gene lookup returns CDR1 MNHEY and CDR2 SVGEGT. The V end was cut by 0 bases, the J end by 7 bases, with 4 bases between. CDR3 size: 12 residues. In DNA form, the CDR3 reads TGTGCCAGCAGTTACTCGTTGAATGAGCAGTTCTTC. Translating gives CASSYSLNEQFF.

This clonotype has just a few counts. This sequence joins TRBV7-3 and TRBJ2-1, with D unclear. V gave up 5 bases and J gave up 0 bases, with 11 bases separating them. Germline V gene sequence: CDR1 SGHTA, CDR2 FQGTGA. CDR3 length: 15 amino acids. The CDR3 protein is CASSQTGRSYNEQFF. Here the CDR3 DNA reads TGTGCCAGCAGCCAGACCGGGCGCTCCTACAATGAGCAGTTCTTC. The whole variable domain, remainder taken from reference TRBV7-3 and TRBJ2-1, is GAGVSQTPSNKVTEKGKYVELRCDPISGHTALYWYRQSLGQGPEFLIYFQGTGAADDSGLPNDRFFAVRPEGSVSTLKIQRTERGDSAVYLCASSQTGRSYNEQFFGPGTRLTVL.

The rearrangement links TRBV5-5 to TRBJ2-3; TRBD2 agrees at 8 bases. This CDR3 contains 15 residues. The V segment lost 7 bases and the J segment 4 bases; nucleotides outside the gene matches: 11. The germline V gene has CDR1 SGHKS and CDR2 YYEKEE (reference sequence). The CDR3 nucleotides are TGTGCCAGCTCTACTAGCGGAGGGAGCCCAGATACGCAGTATTTT. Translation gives CASSTSGGSPDTQYF.

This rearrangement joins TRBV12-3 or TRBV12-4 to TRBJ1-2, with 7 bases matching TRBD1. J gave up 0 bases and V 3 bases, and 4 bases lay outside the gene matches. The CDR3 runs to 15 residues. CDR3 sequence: CASSLGQPANYGYTF. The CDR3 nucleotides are TGTGCCAGCAGTTTGGGACAGCCTGCTAACTATGGCTACACCTTC.

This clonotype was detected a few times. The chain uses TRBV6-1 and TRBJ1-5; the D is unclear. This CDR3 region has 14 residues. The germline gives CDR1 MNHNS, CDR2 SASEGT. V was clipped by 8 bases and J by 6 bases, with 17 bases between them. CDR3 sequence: CASVREAASQPQHF. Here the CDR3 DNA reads TGTGCCAGCGTGAGGGAGGCCGCTAGTCAGCCCCAGCATTTT.

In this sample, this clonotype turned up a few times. The DNA for the CDR3 is TGTGCCAGCAGTGACCAAACCTGGGAGCAGTACTTC. The encoded protein is CASSDQTWEQYF. This chain connects TRBV28 to TRBJ2-7; no reliable D call. V was cut by 5 bases and J by 7 bases, with 12 bases left in between. The CDR3 is made up of 12 amino acids. Germline CDR1 and CDR2: MDHEN and SYDVKM.

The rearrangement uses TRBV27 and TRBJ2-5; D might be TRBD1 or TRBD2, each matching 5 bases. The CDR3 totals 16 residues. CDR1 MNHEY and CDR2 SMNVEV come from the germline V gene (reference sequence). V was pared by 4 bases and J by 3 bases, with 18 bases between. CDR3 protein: CASSSFPRDPEETQYF. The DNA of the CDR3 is TGTGCCAGCAGTTCGTTCCCCCGGGACCCAGAAGAGACCCAGTACTTC.

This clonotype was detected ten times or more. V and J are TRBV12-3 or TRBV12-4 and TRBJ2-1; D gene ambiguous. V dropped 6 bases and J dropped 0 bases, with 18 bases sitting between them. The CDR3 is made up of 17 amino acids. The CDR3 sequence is CASSSPDGGSSYNEQFF. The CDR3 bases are TGTGCCAGCAGCTCGCCAGACGGCGGAAGCTCCTACAATGAGCAGTTCTTC.

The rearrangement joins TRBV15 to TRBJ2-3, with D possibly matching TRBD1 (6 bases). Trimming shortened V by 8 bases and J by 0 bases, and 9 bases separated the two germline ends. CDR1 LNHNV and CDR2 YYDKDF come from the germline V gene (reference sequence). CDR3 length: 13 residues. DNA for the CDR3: TGTGCCACCCGACAGGCTAGCACAGATACGCAGTATTTT. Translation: CATRQASTDTQYF.

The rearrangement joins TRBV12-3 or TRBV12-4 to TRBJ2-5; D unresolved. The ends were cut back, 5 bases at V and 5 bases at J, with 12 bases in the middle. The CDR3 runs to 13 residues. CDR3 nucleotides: TGTGCCAGCAGTCCCGTATATGAGGAGACCCAGTACTTC. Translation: CASSPVYEETQYF.

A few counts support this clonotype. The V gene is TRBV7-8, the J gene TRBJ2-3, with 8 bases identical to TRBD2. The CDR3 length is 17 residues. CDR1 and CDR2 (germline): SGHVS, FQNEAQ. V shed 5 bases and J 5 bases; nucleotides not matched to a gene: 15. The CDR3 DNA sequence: TGTGCCAGCAGCCCCGGGGGGGTTGGCCTTGTTGGAGATACGCAGTATTTT. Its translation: CASSPGGVGLVGDTQYF.

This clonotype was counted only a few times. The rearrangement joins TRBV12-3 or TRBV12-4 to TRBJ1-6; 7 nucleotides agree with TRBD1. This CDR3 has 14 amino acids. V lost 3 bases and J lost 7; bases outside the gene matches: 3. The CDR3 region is CASSFGQANSPLHF. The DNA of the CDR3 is TGTGCCAGCAGTTTCGGACAGGCGAATTCACCCCTCCACTTT.

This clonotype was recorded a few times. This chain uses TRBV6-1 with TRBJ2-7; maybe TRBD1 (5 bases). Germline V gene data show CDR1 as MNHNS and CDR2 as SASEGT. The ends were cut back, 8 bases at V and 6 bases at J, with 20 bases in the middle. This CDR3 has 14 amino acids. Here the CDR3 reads CASSGIPGRREQYF. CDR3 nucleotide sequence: TGTGCCAGCTCTGGGATCCCAGGGCGTCGCGAGCAGTACTTC.

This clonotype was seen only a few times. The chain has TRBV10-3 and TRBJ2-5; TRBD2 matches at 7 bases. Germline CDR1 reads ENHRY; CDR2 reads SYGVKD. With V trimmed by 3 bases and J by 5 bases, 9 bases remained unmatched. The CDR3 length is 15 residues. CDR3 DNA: TGTGCCATCAGTGAATCGGGTGGAGCGGGGGAGACCCAGTACTTC. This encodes CAISESGGAGETQYF.

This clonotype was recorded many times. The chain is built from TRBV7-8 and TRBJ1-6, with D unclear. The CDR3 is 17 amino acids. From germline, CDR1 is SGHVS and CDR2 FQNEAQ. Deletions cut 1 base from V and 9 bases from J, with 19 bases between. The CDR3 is CASSLVTSLGFGSPLHF. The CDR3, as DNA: TGTGCCAGCAGCTTAGTGACCTCCTTGGGATTTGGTTCACCCCTCCACTTT.

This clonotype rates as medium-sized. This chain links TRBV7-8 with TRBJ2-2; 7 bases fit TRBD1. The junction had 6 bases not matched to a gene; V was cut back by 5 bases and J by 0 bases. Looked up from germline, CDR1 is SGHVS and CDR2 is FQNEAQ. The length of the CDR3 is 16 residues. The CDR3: CASSPPDRANTGELFF. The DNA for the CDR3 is TGTGCCAGCAGCCCTCCCGACAGGGCGAACACCGGGGAGCTGTTTTTT.

For the CDR3, the DNA is TGTGCCAGCAGCACGGGGGCGTTTTCCTACGAGCAGTACTTC. It yields the protein CASSTGAFSYEQYF. The chain has TRBV9 and TRBJ2-7, with D perhaps being TRBD1 or TRBD2 (6 bases each). The CDR3 is made up of 14 amino acids. The ends were cut back, 4 bases at V and 1 base at J, with 12 bases in the middle. Germline-derived CDR1 and CDR2 are SGDLS and YYNGEE. Filled out from reference TRBV9 and TRBJ2-7, the complete variable domain reads DSGVTQTPKHLITATGQRVTLRCSPRSGDLSVYWYQQSLDQGLQFLIQYYNGEERAKGNILERFSAQQFPDLHSELNLSSLELGDSALYFCASSTGAFSYEQYFGPGTRLTVT.

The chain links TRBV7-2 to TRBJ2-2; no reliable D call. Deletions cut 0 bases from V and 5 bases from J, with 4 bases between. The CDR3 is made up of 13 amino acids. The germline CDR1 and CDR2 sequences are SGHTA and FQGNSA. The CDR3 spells CASSLALTGELFF. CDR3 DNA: TGTGCCAGCAGCTTAGCGCTTACCGGGGAGCTGTTTTTT.

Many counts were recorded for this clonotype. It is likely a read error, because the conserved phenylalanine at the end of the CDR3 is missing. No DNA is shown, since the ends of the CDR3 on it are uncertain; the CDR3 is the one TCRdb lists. The CDR3 spells CASSSRGG. This sequence joins TRBV5-6 and TRBJ2-6; whether TRBD1, the table's D call, matches the DNA was not checked. The CDR3 is 8 residues long, counting both termini. The germline V gene has CDR1 SGHDT and CDR2 YYEEEE.

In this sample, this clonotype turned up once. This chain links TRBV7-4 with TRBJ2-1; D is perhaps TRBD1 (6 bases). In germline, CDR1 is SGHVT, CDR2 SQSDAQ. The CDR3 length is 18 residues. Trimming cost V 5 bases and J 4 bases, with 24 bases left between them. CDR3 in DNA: TGTGCCAGCAGCCCAGTATTAGGTCCGGGACACAGATACAATGAGCAGTTCTTC. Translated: CASSPVLGPGHRYNEQFF.

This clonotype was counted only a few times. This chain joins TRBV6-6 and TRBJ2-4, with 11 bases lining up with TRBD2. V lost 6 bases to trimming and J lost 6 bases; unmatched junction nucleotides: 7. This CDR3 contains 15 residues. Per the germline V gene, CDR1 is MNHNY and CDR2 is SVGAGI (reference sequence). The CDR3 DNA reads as TGTGCCAGCAGATTAGCGGGGGGGCCGGGAAACATTCAGTACTTC. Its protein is CASRLAGGPGNIQYF.

As DNA, the CDR3 is TGCAGCCCCGTTGCAGATACGCAGTATTTT. Amino acids: CSPVADTQYF. This chain connects TRBV29-1 to TRBJ2-3; D not resolved. This CDR3 is built from 10 residues. CDR1 and CDR2 from the germline V gene are SQVTM and ANQGSEA. V was pared by 8 bases and J by 4 bases, with 7 bases between.

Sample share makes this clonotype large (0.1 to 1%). The CDR3, as DNA: TGTGCCAGCAGTTTGGGCTGGGCAGATACGCAGTATTTT. Translated: CASSLGWADTQYF. The rearrangement links TRBV28 to TRBJ2-3; D gene unclear. The CDR3 covers 13 residues. Trimming left V 3 bases short and J 4 bases short, with 8 bases between. The germline CDR1 and CDR2 sequences are MDHEN and SYDVKM. Variable domain in full (rest from reference TRBV28 and TRBJ2-3): DVKVTQSSRYLVKRTGEKVFLECVQDMDHENMFWYRQDPGLGLRLIYFSYDVKMKEKGDIPEGYSVSREKKERFSLILESASTNQTSMYLCASSLGWADTQYFGPGTRLTVL.

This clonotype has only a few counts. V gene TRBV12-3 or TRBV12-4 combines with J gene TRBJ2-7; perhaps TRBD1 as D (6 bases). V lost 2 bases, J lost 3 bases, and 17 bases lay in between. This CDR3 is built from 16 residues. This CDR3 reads CASSLSSEAGVYEQYF. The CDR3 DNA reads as TGTGCCAGCAGTTTATCGTCCGAGGCAGGGGTCTACGAGCAGTACTTC.

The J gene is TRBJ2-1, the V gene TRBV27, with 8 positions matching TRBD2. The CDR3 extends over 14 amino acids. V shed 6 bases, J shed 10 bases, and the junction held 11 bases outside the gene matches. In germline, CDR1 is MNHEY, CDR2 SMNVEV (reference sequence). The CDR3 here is CASSRGGRAREQFF. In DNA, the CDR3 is TGTGCCAGCAGCCGCGGGGGGAGGGCCCGGGAGCAGTTCTTC.

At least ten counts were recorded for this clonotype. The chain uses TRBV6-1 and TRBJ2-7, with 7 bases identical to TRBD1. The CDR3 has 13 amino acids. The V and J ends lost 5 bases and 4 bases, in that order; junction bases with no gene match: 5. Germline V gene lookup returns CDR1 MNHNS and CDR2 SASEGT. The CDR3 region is CASSPGQRYEQYF. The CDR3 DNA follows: TGTGCCAGCAGTCCGGGACAGAGATACGAGCAGTACTTC.

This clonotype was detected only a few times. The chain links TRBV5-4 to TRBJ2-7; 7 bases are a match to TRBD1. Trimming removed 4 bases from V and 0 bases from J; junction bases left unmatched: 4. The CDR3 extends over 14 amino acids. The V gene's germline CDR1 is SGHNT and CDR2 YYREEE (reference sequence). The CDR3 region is CASSPTGNSYEQYF. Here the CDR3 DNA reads TGTGCCAGCAGCCCGACAGGGAACTCCTACGAGCAGTACTTC.

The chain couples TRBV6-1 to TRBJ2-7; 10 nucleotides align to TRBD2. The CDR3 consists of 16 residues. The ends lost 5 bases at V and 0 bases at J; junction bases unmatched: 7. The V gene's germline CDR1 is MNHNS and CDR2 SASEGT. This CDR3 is CASSLPGLATSYEQYF. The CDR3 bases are TGTGCCAGCAGTCTCCCGGGACTAGCGACCTCCTACGAGCAGTACTTC.